This TCR beta chain was documented in a study of identical twins. Whole-study findings and limits: It was out-of-frame TCR alpha sharing in monozygotic twins that models underestimated.

TCRdb reprocessed the 5' RACE reads via MiXCR and lists one record per CDR3 protein. The sample lists hundreds of thousands of distinct CDR3 sequences; 8% to 9% were seen once. This clonotype was counted a few times. Its antigen is not identified. V shed 7 bases and J shed 0 bases, with 15 bases lying between them. Germline CDR1 is WSHSY and CDR2 is SAAADI. This CDR3 has 15 residues. The same data also went into a second study, on yellow fever vaccine responses in identical twins.

Sequencing was performed on memory (CD45RO+) T cells sorted from blood. This receptor was taken from a woman aged 18 to 35 in good health. The V call is TRBV10-2, the J call TRBJ1-1, with D tentatively TRBD1 (5 bases). CDR3 amino acids: CASMDRGVVNTEAFF. The CDR3 DNA follows: TGCGCCAGCATGGATAGGGGTGTGGTGAACACTGAAGCTTTCTTT.